This TCR beta chain originates from a study of shared clonotypes between healthy human individuals. Sequenced by immunoSEQ multiplex PCR; TCRdb stores in-frame clones only, minus some. The table lists around 2,000,000 clones, 85% to 95% of them singletons, with 0.13% in the top ten. The CDR3 loop spans 14 amino acids. Germline assignment: CDR1 SGHTS and CDR2 YDEGEE. V was pared by 4 bases and J by 10 bases, with 10 bases of the junction left unmatched. Sequenced material: naive CD4+ T cells sorted from blood. Subset denoted: CD45RA+ positively selected. The receptor comes from a man younger than 35 in good health. The chain combines TRBV5-8 with TRBJ1-2; TRBD1 matches at 10 bases. The CDR3 DNA is TGTGCCAGCAGCCCGCGGACAGGGGGTAACGACTACACCTTC. Translated: CASSPRTGGNDYTF.